This TCR beta chain was sequenced for a study of blood T cells in healthy people across ages. The study's findings and limits: Calculation of diversity from one million T cells yielded estimates considered to be underestimates.

Peripheral blood, roughly 9.3 milliliters per donor, was collected. Using a J-beta primer mix together with a sample-barcoded 5' primer, a second PCR was run for 7 to 11 cycles. TCRdb itself ran the 5' RACE reads through MiXCR, one entry per CDR3 protein. The sample has around 990,000 distinct CDR3 sequences; 20% to 25% are singletons. V was cut by 3 bases and J by 6 bases, with 11 bases left in between. CDR3 length: 13 residues. This clonotype was detected a few times. Its specificity is not known. The sample was also linked to a second study, of T cells of mothers and their children.

This rearrangement joins TRBV12-3 or TRBV12-4 to TRBJ1-2, with D unclear. Sample: blood. This clonotype was obtained from a girl aged 2 to 9 in good health. DNA for the CDR3: TGTGCCAGCAGTTTGCAGCCCTCGGATGGCTACACCTTC. This sequence encodes CASSLQPSDGYTF.